The 25 T cell receptor beta chains below come from one sample, sequenced in a study of radiation and T cells in renal cell carcinoma. Time point of the sample: blood 4 weeks post-SBRT, at nephrectomy. Treatment: 15 Gy SBRT to primary tumor, nephrectomy 4 weeks later. Sequenced by immunoSEQ multiplex PCR; TCRdb stores in-frame clones only, minus some. The table shows roughly 100,000 clones, with 70% to 85% occurring only once. Source: blood, taken from a patient whose treatment included radiotherapy and nephrectomy. These TCRs come from a man between 60 and 70 years old with renal cell carcinoma.

The chain is built from TRBV28 and TRBJ1-5; D unclear. Looked up from germline, CDR1 is MDHEN and CDR2 is SYDVKM. The CDR3 has 12 amino acids. Trimming cost V 5 bases and J 3 bases, with 5 bases left between them. The CDR3 sequence: CASSPVNQPQHF. CDR3 bases: TGTGCCAGCAGTCCCGTCAATCAGCCCCAGCATTTT.

About this clone: Other DNA sequences within the sample encode an identical CDR3. The chain employs TRBV27 and TRBJ2-7, with 9 bases matching TRBD1. The V and J ends lost 0 bases and 1 base, in that order; junction bases with no gene match: 1. CDR1 MNHEY and CDR2 SMNVEV come from the germline V gene (reference sequence). The CDR3 totals 15 residues. The CDR3 spells CASSLSGQGSYEQYF. The CDR3 DNA is TGTGCCAGCAGTTTATCGGGACAGGGTTCCTACGAGCAGTACTTC.

This chain joins TRBV18 and TRBJ2-7, with 10 bases matching TRBD1. The CDR3 totals 14 residues. Per germline, CDR1 KGHSH and CDR2 LQKENI. With V trimmed by 6 bases and J by 2 bases, 4 bases remained unmatched. As DNA, the CDR3 is TGTGCCAGCTCCTGGACAGGGGGGACCTACGAGCAGTACTTC. This translates into CASSWTGGTYEQYF. Looking up the rest from reference TRBV18 and TRBJ2-7 gives the full variable domain: NAGVMQNPRHLVRRRGQEARLRCSPMKGHSHVYWYRQLPEEGLKFMVYLQKENIIDESGMPKERFSAEFPKEGPSILRIQQVVRGDSAAYFCASSWTGGTYEQYFGPGTRLTVT.

The genes are TRBV5-1 and TRBJ1-1; D ambiguous. V was pared by 0 bases and J by 1 base, with 19 bases between. Per germline, CDR1 SGHRS and CDR2 YFSETQ. The CDR3 has 18 amino acids. CDR3 amino acids: CASSLDGSPGLGNTEAFF. The CDR3 DNA follows: TGCGCCAGCAGCTTGGATGGCAGCCCCGGGCTGGGGAACACTGAAGCTTTCTTT.

The chain is built from TRBV19 and TRBJ1-5, with TRBD1 as a possible D gene (5 bases). CDR3 length equals 15 residues. CDR1 LNHDA and CDR2 SQIVND come from the germline V gene (reference sequence). Deletions cut 1 base from V and 5 bases from J, with 12 bases between. As DNA, the CDR3 is TGTGCCAGTAGTATAGCCAGGGAGGGCTATCAGCCCCAGCATTTT. It is translated as CASSIAREGYQPQHF.

This clone was counted between two and nine times. This sequence joins TRBV19 and TRBJ1-2; possible D gene TRBD1, 5 bases. The CDR3 is 13 amino acids. Trimming left V 6 bases short and J 0 bases short, with 8 bases between. Per germline, CDR1 LNHDA and CDR2 SQIVND (reference sequence). Written as DNA, the CDR3 is TGTGCCAGTAGCCGGGGGTCTAACTATGGCTACACCTTC. It specifies CASSRGSNYGYTF.

CDR3 residues: CASRTGTGTNQPQHF. DNA for the CDR3: TGTGCCAGCAGGACCGGGACAGGGACAAATCAGCCCCAGCATTTT. The chain combines TRBV28 with TRBJ1-5, with 9 bases matching TRBD1. The CDR3 has 15 amino acids. V shed 6 bases, J shed 4 bases, and the junction held 7 bases outside the gene matches. The V gene's germline CDR1 is MDHEN and CDR2 SYDVKM.

The chain couples TRBV4-1 to TRBJ1-5, with D perhaps matching TRBD1 (5 bases). Looked up from germline, CDR1 is MGHRA and CDR2 is YSYEKL. The CDR3 totals 16 residues. V was trimmed by 2 bases and J by 4 bases, leaving 15 bases between them. The chain's CDR3 is CASSQFPAGKNQPQHF. In DNA, the CDR3 is TGCGCCAGCAGCCAATTCCCCGCAGGGAAAAATCAGCCCCAGCATTTT.

The chain recombines TRBV9 with TRBJ1-4; 7 positions agree with TRBD1. This CDR3 comprises 15 residues. Trimming removed 4 bases from V and 5 bases from J; junction bases left unmatched: 8. Germline CDR1 reads SGDLS; CDR2 reads YYNGEE. CDR3 nucleotide sequence: TGTGCCAGCAGCCCCTCGGGACAGACGAATGAAAAACTGTTTTTT. Translated, it gives CASSPSGQTNEKLFF.

The genes are TRBV25-1 and TRBJ2-3, with 8 bases identical to TRBD1. The CDR3 totals 16 residues. Germline assignment: CDR1 MGHDK and CDR2 SYGVNS. Unmatched junction bases numbered 6, after V lost 2 bases and J lost 2 bases. Here the CDR3 reads CASSEEGRGHTDTQYF. In nucleotides, the CDR3 is TGTGCCAGCAGTGAAGAGGGCAGGGGGCACACAGATACGCAGTATTTT.

CDR3 protein: CASSIGRIYNEQFF. CDR3 DNA sequence: TGTGCCAGTAGTATAGGTAGGATCTACAATGAGCAGTTCTTC. The V and J genes are TRBV19 and TRBJ2-1; D gene uncertain. CDR1 LNHDA and CDR2 SQIVND come from the germline V gene (reference sequence). The CDR3 consists of 14 residues. The V end was cut by 1 base, the J end by 3 bases, with 7 bases between.

On this clone: No DNA is shown, since the ends of the CDR3 on it are uncertain; the CDR3 is the one TCRdb lists. The chain combines TRBV28 with TRBJ1-3; the table calls TRBD1, which could not be checked here. The CDR3 is 13 residues long, counting both termini. Germline CDR1 is MDHEN and CDR2 is SYDVKM. Here the CDR3 reads CASSRTVGQGSYF.

The V and J genes are TRBV11-3 and TRBJ1-1; 7 nucleotides line up with TRBD1. V was pared by 4 bases and J by 6 bases, with 8 bases of the junction left unmatched. Looked up from germline, CDR1 is SGHNT and CDR2 is YENEEA. This CDR3 spans 14 amino acids. The CDR3 sequence: CASSSQTGSAEAFF. DNA of the CDR3: TGTGCCAGCAGCTCTCAGACAGGGTCGGCTGAAGCTTTCTTT.

The chain is built from TRBV27 and TRBJ2-5; D is unclear. V was cut by 6 bases and J by 4 bases, with 12 bases left in between. This CDR3 is built from 13 residues. CDR1 and CDR2 from the germline V gene are MNHEY and SMNVEV (reference sequence). CDR3 in amino acids: CASSYVGPETQYF. In DNA form, the CDR3 reads TGTGCCAGCAGCTATGTGGGCCCAGAGACCCAGTACTTC.

The chain combines TRBV28 with TRBJ1-2; no definite D call. V was shortened by 5 bases and J by 5 bases, with 9 bases between the two germline ends. The CDR3 spans 12 residues. Germline CDR1 MDHEN, CDR2 SYDVKM. This CDR3 reads CASSAGFYGYTF. The CDR3 DNA reads TGTGCCAGCAGTGCAGGATTTTATGGCTACACCTTC.

V is TRBV6-5 and J is TRBJ2-7; D perhaps matches TRBD2 (6 bases). The CDR3 consists of 15 residues. Germline loops: CDR1 MNHEY, CDR2 SVGAGI. With 7 bases removed from V and 0 bases from J, the gap between germline ends came to 16 bases. CDR3: CASTSRHGSSYEQYF. CDR3 DNA sequence: TGTGCCAGCACCTCACGACACGGGAGCTCCTACGAGCAGTACTTC.

The chain has TRBV9 and TRBJ2-2; weak D call: TRBD2 (5 bases). The germline V and J ends were trimmed by 4 bases and 3 bases, with 19 bases remaining between them. Germline CDR1 SGDLS, CDR2 YYNGEE. This CDR3 region has 17 residues. The CDR3 sequence is CASSPTPVAGHTGELFF. The CDR3 coding sequence is TGTGCCAGCAGCCCAACGCCGGTGGCGGGCCACACCGGGGAGCTGTTTTTT.

The CDR3 DNA is TGTGCCAGTAGTATACCGAAGGATCAGACGGACACCGGGGAGCTGTTTTTT. It yields the protein CASSIPKDQTDTGELFF. V is TRBV19 and J is TRBJ2-2, with D uncertain. V was trimmed by 2 bases and J by 3 bases, leaving 16 bases between them. Germline V CDR1 and CDR2: LNHDA, SQIVND (reference sequence). The CDR3 totals 17 residues.

The CDR3 spells CASSLGVSSSYEQYF. The CDR3 region has the DNA TGTGCCAGCAGTTTAGGAGTCAGCTCCTCCTACGAGCAGTACTTC. The chain has TRBV27 and TRBJ2-5; no definite D call. The assigned J gene may be wrong: the sequence end matches TRBJ2-7 better. Per germline, CDR1 MNHEY and CDR2 SMNVEV (reference sequence). The CDR3 totals 15 residues.

This sequence joins TRBV2 and TRBJ1-2; 11 bases align to TRBD1. Germline trimming cut 6 bases from V and 3 bases from J; bases unmatched to any gene: 3. The length of the CDR3 is 14 residues. CDR1 is SNHLY and CDR2 is FYNNEI in the germline V gene. In DNA, the CDR3 is TGTGCCAGCAGCGGGACAGGGGGTGACTATGGCTACACCTTC. It encodes CASSGTGGDYGYTF. Supplemented by reference TRBV2 and TRBJ1-2, the full variable domain reads EPEVTQTPSHQVTQMGQEVILRCVPISNHLYFYWYRQILGQKVEFLVSFYNNEISEKSEIFDDQFSVERPDGSNFTLKIRSTKLEDSAMYFCASSGTGGDYGYTFGSGTRLTVV.

This clone appeared once. The V call is TRBV19, the J call TRBJ1-2; 7 bases are shared with TRBD1. This CDR3 is built from 15 residues. The germline CDR1 and CDR2 sequences are LNHDA and SQIVND (reference sequence). Trimming cost V 2 bases and J 7 bases; bases outside gene matches: 10. As DNA, the CDR3 is TGTGCCAGTAGTATACCCCGCAGGGGGTCAGGTGGCTACACCTTC. Amino acids: CASSIPRRGSGGYTF.

This clone has a single count. V is TRBV18 and J is TRBJ2-7, with a weak D call TRBD2 (6 bases). The length of the CDR3 is 17 residues. Germline lookup yields CDR1 KGHSH and CDR2 LQKENI. The V end lost 3 bases, the J end lost 1 base, and 19 bases lay between the germline ends. The CDR3 sequence is CASSPQRGLLLSYEQYF. As DNA, the CDR3 is TGTGCCAGCTCACCCCAACGGGGACTGCTACTTTCCTACGAGCAGTACTTC.

The genes are TRBV5-1 and TRBJ2-7; TRBD2 matches 7 bases. The CDR3 loop spans 14 amino acids. The junction had 3 bases not matched to a gene; V was cut back by 2 bases and J by 1 base. Germline V CDR1 and CDR2: SGHRS, YFSETQ. The CDR3 bases are TGCGCCAGCAGCTTCAGCGGGATGTCCTACGAGCAGTACTTC. Its translation: CASSFSGMSYEQYF. The full variable domain, completed using reference TRBV5-1 and TRBJ2-7, is KAGVTQTPRYLIKTRGQQVTLSCSPISGHRSVSWYQQTPGQGLQFLFEYFSETQRNKGNFPGRFSGRQFSNSRSEMNVSTLELGDSALYLCASSFSGMSYEQYFGPGTRLTVT.

The gene calls are TRBV27 and TRBJ2-5, with 11 bases aligning to TRBD2. The CDR3 loop spans 17 amino acids. Germline lookup yields CDR1 MNHEY and CDR2 SMNVEV (reference sequence). The V and J ends lost 5 bases and 1 base, in that order; junction bases with no gene match: 9. CDR3: CASSQLAGAGFQETQYF. Written as DNA, the CDR3 is TGTGCCAGCAGTCAACTAGCGGGAGCGGGGTTCCAAGAGACCCAGTACTTC.

The V call is TRBV19, the J call TRBJ2-4, with unresolved D. Germline V lookup: CDR1 LNHDA, CDR2 SQIVND (reference sequence). The CDR3 is 13 residues long. V was shortened by 4 bases and J by 6 bases, with 10 bases between the two germline ends. The CDR3 region is CASSKGLGNIQYF. The CDR3 bases are TGTGCCAGTAGTAAAGGGCTGGGAAACATTCAGTACTTC.